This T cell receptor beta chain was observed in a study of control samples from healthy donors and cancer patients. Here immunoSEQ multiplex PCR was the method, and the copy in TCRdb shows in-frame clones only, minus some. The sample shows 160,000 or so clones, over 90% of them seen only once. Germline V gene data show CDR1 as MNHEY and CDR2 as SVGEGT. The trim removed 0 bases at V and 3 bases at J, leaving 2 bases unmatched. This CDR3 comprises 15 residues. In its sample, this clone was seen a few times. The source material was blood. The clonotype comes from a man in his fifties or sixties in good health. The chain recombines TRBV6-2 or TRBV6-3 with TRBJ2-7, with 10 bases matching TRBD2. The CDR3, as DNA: TGTGCCAGCAGTTACTCGGCTAGCGGGAGCTACGAGCAGTACTTC. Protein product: CASSYSASGSYEQYF.